What follows is one T cell receptor beta chain and its context. Its target is unknown. Pooling was applied to second doses at about 4 or about 12 weeks. The germline gives CDR1 LNHDA, CDR2 SQIVND (reference sequence). CDR3 length equals 14 residues. The V gene end was trimmed by 3 bases and the J gene end by 3 bases; junction bases not matched to a gene: 3. Clones were read by immunoSEQ multiplex PCR, and TCRdb kept only the in-frame ones, dropping some. Of around 89,000 clones listed, over 75% are singletons. This record comes from a study of T cell responses to AZD1222 COVID-19 vaccine. Study-wide results and caveats: Spike was spanned by vaccine-associated CD4 TCRs, with dominance at 160-218 and 743-854. It should be noted that donors were predominantly white British and more often female, and clonal diversity was possibly underestimated. Nearly half of the spike-specific TCRs reportedly recognize variant regions that carry no mutations.

The chain employs TRBV19 and TRBJ2-7; 9 bases match TRBD1. The receptor comes from an adult who received the AZD1222 COVID-19 vaccine. The starting material was peripheral blood, obtained 28 days after the second AZD1222 dose. CDR3: CASSMMTGGYEQYF. Here the CDR3 DNA reads TGTGCCAGTAGTATGATGACAGGGGGCTACGAGCAGTACTTC. The entire variable domain, with the rest obtained from reference TRBV19 and TRBJ2-7, is as follows: DGGITQSPKYLFRKEGQNVTLSCEQNLNHDAMYWYRQDPGQGLRLIYYSQIVNDFQKGDIAEGYSVSREKKESFPLTVTSAQKNPTAFYLCASSMMTGGYEQYFGPGTRLTVT.